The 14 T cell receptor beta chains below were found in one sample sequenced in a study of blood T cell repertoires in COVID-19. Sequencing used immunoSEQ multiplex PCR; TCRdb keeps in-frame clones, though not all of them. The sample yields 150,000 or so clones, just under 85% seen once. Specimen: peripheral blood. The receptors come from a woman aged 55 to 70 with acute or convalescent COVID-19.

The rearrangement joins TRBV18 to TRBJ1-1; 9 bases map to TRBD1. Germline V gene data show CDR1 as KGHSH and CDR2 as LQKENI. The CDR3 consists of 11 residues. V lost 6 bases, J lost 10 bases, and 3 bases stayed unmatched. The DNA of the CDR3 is TGTGCCAGCTCGGTACAGGGGGCAGCTTTCTTT. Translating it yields CASSVQGAAFF.

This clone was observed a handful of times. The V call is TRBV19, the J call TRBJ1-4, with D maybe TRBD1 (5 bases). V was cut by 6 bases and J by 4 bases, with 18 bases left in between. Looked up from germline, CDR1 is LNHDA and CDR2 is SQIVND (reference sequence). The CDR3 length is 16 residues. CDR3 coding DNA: TGTGCCAGTAGCAGGGTGAGGCGGCTGGGTAATGAAAAACTGTTTTTT. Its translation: CASSRVRRLGNEKLFF.

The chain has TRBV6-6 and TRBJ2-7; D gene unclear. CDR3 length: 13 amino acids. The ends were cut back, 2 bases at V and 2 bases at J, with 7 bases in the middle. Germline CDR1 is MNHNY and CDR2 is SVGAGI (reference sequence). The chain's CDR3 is CASSYGPTYEQYF. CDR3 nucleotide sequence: TGTGCCAGCAGTTACGGTCCTACCTACGAGCAGTACTTC.

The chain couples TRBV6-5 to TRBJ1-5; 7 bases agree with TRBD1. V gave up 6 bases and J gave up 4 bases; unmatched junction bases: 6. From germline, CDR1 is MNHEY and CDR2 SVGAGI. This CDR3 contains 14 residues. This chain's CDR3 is CASRKQGYNQPQHF. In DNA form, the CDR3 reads TGTGCCAGCAGAAAACAGGGGTATAATCAGCCCCAGCATTTT.

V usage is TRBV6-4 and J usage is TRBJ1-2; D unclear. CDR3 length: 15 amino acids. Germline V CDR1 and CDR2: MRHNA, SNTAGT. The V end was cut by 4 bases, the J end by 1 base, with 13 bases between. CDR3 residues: CASSATPGSNYGYTF. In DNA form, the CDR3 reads TGTGCCAGCAGTGCCACCCCGGGGAGTAACTATGGCTACACCTTC.

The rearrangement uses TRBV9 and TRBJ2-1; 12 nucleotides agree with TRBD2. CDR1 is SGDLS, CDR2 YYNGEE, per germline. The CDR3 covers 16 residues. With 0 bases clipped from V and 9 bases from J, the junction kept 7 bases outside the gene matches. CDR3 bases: TGTGCCAGCAGCGTAGCTACTAGCGGGGGGTTTAGTGAGCAGTTCTTC. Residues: CASSVATSGGFSEQFF. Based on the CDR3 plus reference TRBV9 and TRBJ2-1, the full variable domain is DSGVTQTPKHLITATGQRVTLRCSPRSGDLSVYWYQQSLDQGLQFLIQYYNGEERAKGNILERFSAQQFPDLHSELNLSSLELGDSALYFCASSVATSGGFSEQFFGPGTRLTVL.

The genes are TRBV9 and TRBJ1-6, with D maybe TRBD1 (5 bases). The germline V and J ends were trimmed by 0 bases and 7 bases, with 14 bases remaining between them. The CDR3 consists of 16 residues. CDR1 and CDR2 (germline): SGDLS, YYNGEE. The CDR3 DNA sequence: TGTGCCAGCAGCGTAGGCCCCGGGGGAAGGAATTCACCCCTCCACTTT. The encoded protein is CASSVGPGGRNSPLHF.

CDR3 sequence (DNA): TGTGCCAGTAGAGATGACAGGGGCAATCAGCCCCAGCATTTT. It specifies CASRDDRGNQPQHF. The chain recombines TRBV19 with TRBJ1-5, with 7 bases aligning to TRBD1. The germline gives CDR1 LNHDA, CDR2 SQIVND (reference sequence). V lost 6 bases and J lost 2; bases outside the gene matches: 4. CDR3 length: 14 amino acids.

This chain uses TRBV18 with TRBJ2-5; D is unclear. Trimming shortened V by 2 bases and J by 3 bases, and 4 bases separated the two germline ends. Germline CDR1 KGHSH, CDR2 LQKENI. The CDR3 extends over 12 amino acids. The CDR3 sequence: CASSPFEETQYF. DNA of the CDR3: TGTGCCAGCTCACCATTCGAAGAGACCCAGTACTTC. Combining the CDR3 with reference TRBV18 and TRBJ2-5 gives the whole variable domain NAGVMQNPRHLVRRRGQEARLRCSPMKGHSHVYWYRQLPEEGLKFMVYLQKENIIDESGMPKERFSAEFPKEGPSILRIQQVVRGDSAAYFCASSPFEETQYFGPGTRLLVL.

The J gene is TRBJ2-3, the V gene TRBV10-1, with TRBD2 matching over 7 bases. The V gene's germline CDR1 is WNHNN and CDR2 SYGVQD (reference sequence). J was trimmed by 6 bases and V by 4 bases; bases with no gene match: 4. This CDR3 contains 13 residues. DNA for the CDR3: TGCGCCAGCAGTGCGGGGGGTTTTGATACGCAGTATTTT. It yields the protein CASSAGGFDTQYF.

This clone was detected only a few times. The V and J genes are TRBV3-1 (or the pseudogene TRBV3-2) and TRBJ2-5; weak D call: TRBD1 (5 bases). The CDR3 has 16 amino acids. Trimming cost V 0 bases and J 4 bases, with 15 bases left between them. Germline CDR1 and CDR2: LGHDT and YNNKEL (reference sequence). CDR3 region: CASSQEGVAIGETQYF. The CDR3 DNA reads TGTGCCAGCAGCCAAGAAGGGGTAGCTATAGGAGAGACCCAGTACTTC.

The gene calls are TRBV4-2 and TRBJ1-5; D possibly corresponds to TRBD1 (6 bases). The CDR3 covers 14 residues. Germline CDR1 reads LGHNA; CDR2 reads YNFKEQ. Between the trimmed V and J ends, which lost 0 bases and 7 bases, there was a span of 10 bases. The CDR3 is CASSQEGGLQPQHF. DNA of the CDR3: TGTGCCAGCAGCCAAGAGGGGGGGCTCCAGCCCCAGCATTTT.

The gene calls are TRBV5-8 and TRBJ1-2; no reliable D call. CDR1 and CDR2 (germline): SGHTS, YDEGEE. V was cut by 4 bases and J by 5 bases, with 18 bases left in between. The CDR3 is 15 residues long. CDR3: CASSHPLEIRYGYTF. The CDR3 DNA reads TGTGCCAGCAGCCACCCGCTCGAGATCCGATATGGCTACACCTTC.

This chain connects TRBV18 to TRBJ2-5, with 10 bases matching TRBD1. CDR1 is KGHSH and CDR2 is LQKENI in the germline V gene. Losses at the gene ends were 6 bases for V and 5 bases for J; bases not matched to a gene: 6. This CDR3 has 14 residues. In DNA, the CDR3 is TGTGCCAGCTCCAGGGACAGGGGAGCCGAGACCCAGTACTTC. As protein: CASSRDRGAETQYF.